These T cell receptor beta chains were read from a single sample in a study of beta chain features in type 1 diabetes. Sequenced by immunoSEQ multiplex PCR; TCRdb stores in-frame clones only, minus some. The sample has about 930,000 clones, about a sixth seen once; the top ten hold 0.02% to 0.03%. Input material: naive CD4+ T cells from blood. These receptors all come from a woman between 18 and 30 years old in good health. The CDR3 runs from the conserved cysteine through the conserved F or W. A D gene is named only where the DNA matches it firmly. The size field is filled for only some rows; it gives once, few, many or a size class.

>-|TRBJ2-1|TRBV10-3|TRBD2
TGTGCCATCAGTGGTGTGACTAGCGGGAGGGCGAGAGGGGTGGAGCAGTTCTTC
CAISGVTSGRARGVEQFF
>-|TRBJ1-2|TRBV9|TRBD1
TGTGCCAGCAGCGGACAGGGGAGACCTATATTTGGCTACACCTTC
CASSGQGRPIFGYTF
>few|TRBJ2-5|TRBV18|TRBD1
TGTGCCAGCTCACCATGGCAGGGGGCCGAGACCCAGTACTTC
CASSPWQGAETQYF
>-|TRBJ1-4|TRBV7-9|TRBD1
TGTGCCAGCAGGCCTGTAGGGACAGGCCACGAAAAACTGTTTTTT
CASRPVGTGHEKLFF
>-|TRBJ1-1|TRBV25-1|TRBD1
TGTGCCAGCAGTGCACCGGGACAGGGGGTCACTGAAGCTTTCTTT
CASSAPGQGVTEAFF
>once|TRBJ2-1|TRBV6-4|TRBD2
TGTGCCAGCGCCGCGACTAGCGGGAGCCCCAATGAGCAGTTCTTC
CASAATSGSPNEQFF
>-|TRBJ2-7|TRBV18|TRBD2
TGTGCCAGCTCACCTTACGAACTAGCGGGCCTCTCCTACGAGCAGTACTTC
CASSPYELAGLSYEQYF
>few|TRBJ2-3|TRBV9|-
TGTGCCAGCAGCCCTAGAGGGCCACCCCCGGGGAGCCCAGATACGCAGTATTTT
CASSPRGPPPGSPDTQYF
>few|TRBJ2-5|TRBV7-2|TRBD2
TGTGCCAGCAGCTTAGGTTATTTAGCGGGGAAAAAAGAGACCCAGTACTTC
CASSLGYLAGKKETQYF
>-|TRBJ1-1|TRBV28|-
TGTGCCAGCAGTCCCCGGGGGGTGGCGAGAACTGAAGCTTTCTTT
CASSPRGVARTEAFF
>few|TRBJ2-1|TRBV4-3|-
TGCGCCAGCAGCCCTTGGGTAGCATTTCGGGCCAATGAGCAGTTCTTC
CASSPWVAFRANEQFF
>few|TRBJ2-6|TRBV9|-
TGTGCCAGCAGCGTTCGGGGTGGGATTACTGGGGCCAACGTCCTGACTTTC
CASSVRGGITGANVLTF
>few|TRBJ2-7|TRBV25-1|TRBD2
TGTGCCAGCAGTCCAAGCGGGGCCTACGAGCAGTACTTC
CASSPSGAYEQYF
>few|TRBJ1-2|TRBV5-4|TRBD1
TGTGCCAGCAGCTGGGGTACCGGGACAGGGGTCGTTGGCTACACCTTC
CASSWGTGTGVVGYTF
>-|TRBJ2-1|TRBV12-2|-
TGTGCAAGTCGCCCCTACCCCCAGTTTTGTGAGCAGTTCTTC
CASRPYPQFCEQFF
>-|TRBJ2-2|TRBV4-3|TRBD2
TGCGCCAGCAGCCAAGCCATGGGGCTAGCGGGAGGAGACACCGGGGAGCTGTTTTTT
CASSQAMGLAGGDTGELFF
>few|TRBJ2-5|TRBV7-9|TRBD2
TGTGCCAGCAGCTTAGTGCGGGGGGCTGGGGAGACCCAGTACTTC
CASSLVRGAGETQYF
>few|TRBJ2-3|TRBV25-1|TRBD2
TGTGCCAGCAGTGAAACTAGCGGGAGTCTCTCAGATACGCAGTATTTT
CASSETSGSLSDTQYF
>few|TRBJ2-5|TRBV7-9|-
TGTGCCAGCAGCTTAATTGCGGGGAACCAAGAGACCCAGTACTTC
CASSLIAGNQETQYF
>-|TRBJ2-3|TRBV6-6|TRBD2
TGTGCCAGCAGATTACTAGCGGGAGGTACGCAGTATTTT
CASRLLAGGTQYF
>few|TRBJ1-4|TRBV25-1|-
TGTGCCAGCAGTGACCCGCAGCACCCTGGGACTGAAAAACTGTTTTTT
CASSDPQHPGTEKLFF
>-|TRBJ1-2|TRBV28|-
TGTGCCAGCAGTTTTCTGGGGGGCTACACCTTC
CASSFLGGYTF
>few|TRBJ2-5|TRBV5-1|-
TGCGCCAGCAGTTGGCAGTTCCAAGAGACCCAGTACTTC
CASSWQFQETQYF
>few|TRBJ2-5|TRBV5-6|-
TGTGCCAGCAGCTTGGCCCTGACCTCCACAGGGCAAGAGACCCAGTACTTC
CASSLALTSTGQETQYF
>few|TRBJ2-3|TRBV14|-
TGTGCCAGCAGCCAAGACTTCCGGGACCGGGTGCAGTATTTT
CASSQDFRDRVQYF
>-|TRBJ2-5|TRBV15|TRBD2
TGTGCCACCAGCAGAGAAACAGCGGGAGATTCAGAGACCCAGTACTTC
CATSRETAGDSETQYF
>-|TRBJ2-7|TRBV5-6|TRBD1
TGTGCCAGCAGCGGGGACAGAGCCTACGAGCAGTACTTC
CASSGDRAYEQYF
>few|TRBJ2-3|TRBV7-9|-
TGTGCCAGCAGCTCCCTAGGAATATCGGATACGCAGTATTTT
CASSSLGISDTQYF
>few|TRBJ2-7|TRBV7-3|-
TGTGCCAGCAGCTCCTTCTCGGGGGGCGCTCGGTACGAGCAGTACTTC
CASSSFSGGARYEQYF
>few|TRBJ2-5|TRBV14|-
TGTGCCAGCAGCCTCCGGGGGAGTTGGGGCCAGACCCAGTACTTC
CASSLRGSWGQTQYF
>few|TRBJ2-7|TRBV27|TRBD2
TGTGCCAGCAGTTTCCAGAGTAGCGGGAGTCTAAATCTCTACTTC
CASSFQSSGSLNLYF
>-|TRBJ2-7|TRBV28|-
TGTGCCAGCACCCCCAGTCGTCCCTCTGGCGAGCAGTACTTC
CASTPSRPSGEQYF
>-|TRBJ2-5|TRBV11-2|-
TGTGCCAGCAGCTTAGCGCCCGACGGGGCCCAGTACTTC
CASSLAPDGAQYF
>-|TRBJ2-1|TRBV6-6|TRBD2
TGTGCCAGCAACTCAGGGACTAGCGGGAGTGGTGAGCAGTTCTTC
CASNSGTSGSGEQFF
>-|TRBJ1-4|TRBV4-3|TRBD1
TGCGCCAGCAGCCAAGGCATCCAGGGGGCGGGAACTAATGAAAAACTGTTTTTT
CASSQGIQGAGTNEKLFF
>few|TRBJ2-2|TRBV4-3|-
TGCGCCAGCAGCCAAGATCCAACGAACACCGGGGAGCTGTTTTTT
CASSQDPTNTGELFF
>many|TRBJ2-1|TRBV19|-
TGTGCCAGTAGTCTGACTAACCGACAGTTCTTC
CASSLTNRQFF
>once|TRBJ1-5|TRBV19|-
TGTGCCAGTAGTATTCGCCACCAAAATCAGCCCCAGCATTTT
CASSIRHQNQPQHF
>many|TRBJ2-6|TRBV11-2|-
TGTGCCAGCAGCTTAGCTGGGGCCAACGTCCTGACTTTC
CASSLAGANVLTF
>-|TRBJ2-7|TRBV6-6|TRBD1
TGTGCCAGCAGCCTAACCGGGACAGCCTCCTACGAGCAGTACTTC
CASSLTGTASYEQYF
>-|TRBJ2-3|TRBV7-2|TRBD2
TGTGCCAGCAGCCCTCGGCGGGAGGGCCTGGATACGCAGTATTTT
CASSPRREGLDTQYF
>-|TRBJ2-7|TRBV2|-
TGTGCCAGCAGGCAGGGTCTGGACTACGAGCAGTACTTC
CASRQGLDYEQYF
>few|TRBJ2-1|TRBV6-6|TRBD2
TGTGCCAGCAGTCCTAGACTAGCGGGAGACAATGAGCAGTTCTTC
CASSPRLAGDNEQFF
>few|TRBJ1-5|TRBV7-2|-
TGTGCCAGCAGCTTAGTCGATCAGCCCCAGCATTTT
CASSLVDQPQHF
>-|TRBJ2-1|TRBV21-1|-
TGTGCCAGCAGCAAAGCTCGGGGTGTCCCCATCCGCTCCTACAATGAGCAGTTCTTC
CASSKARGVPIRSYNEQFF
>few|TRBJ2-2|TRBV4-2|-
TGTGCCAGCAGCCAAGATCTAAGGGCCGGGGAGCTGTTTTTT
CASSQDLRAGELFF
>-|TRBJ2-1|TRBV5-1|-
TGCGCCAGCAGCCCGGACTATCCAAGCTACAATGAGCAGTTCTTC
CASSPDYPSYNEQFF
>few|TRBJ1-2|TRBV4-2|-
TGTGCCAGCAGCCAATTAGTGGGGACAACTGGGGCTTATGGCTACACCTTC
CASSQLVGTTGAYGYTF
>-|TRBJ2-7|TRBV2|-
TGTGCCAGCATAGTCAGAGCGGAGGCCTACGAGCAGTACTTC
CASIVRAEAYEQYF
>-|TRBJ2-1|TRBV7-8|TRBD2
TGTGCCAGCAGCCTCCTAGCGGGGCAGTTCTTC
CASSLLAGQFF
>-|TRBJ2-2|TRBV4-3|-
TGCGCCAGCAGCCAAGAAACGAGACACGCCCAGAACACCGGGGAGCTGTTTTTT
CASSQETRHAQNTGELFF
>-|TRBJ1-4|TRBV7-2|-
TGTGCCAGCAGCTTAACCAAGGGTGTCAATGAAAAACTGTTTTTT
CASSLTKGVNEKLFF
>-|TRBJ2-7|TRBV2|TRBD1
TGTGCCAGCAGTTCAAACCCGGACAGGATCCTACGGAAGCAGTACTTC
CASSSNPDRILRKQYF
>-|TRBJ2-1|TRBV6-5|TRBD2
TGTGCCAGCAGCCGACGTAGCGGGGTCTACAATGAGCAGTTCTTC
CASSRRSGVYNEQFF
>few|TRBJ2-7|TRBV5-1|TRBD2
TGCGCCAGCAGCCAGGGACTAGCGGGAGGGCCGGTCTACAGCCACGAGCAGTACTTC
CASSQGLAGGPVYSHEQYF
>-|TRBJ2-3|TRBV6-5|TRBD1
TGTGCCAGCAGCCGCGACAGGGGGCGCGTAGATACGCAGTATTTT
CASSRDRGRVDTQYF
>few|TRBJ1-6|TRBV25-1|TRBD1
TGTGCCAGTTCATCCGGGACAGGGGTAAATTCACCCCTCCACTTT
CASSSGTGVNSPLHF